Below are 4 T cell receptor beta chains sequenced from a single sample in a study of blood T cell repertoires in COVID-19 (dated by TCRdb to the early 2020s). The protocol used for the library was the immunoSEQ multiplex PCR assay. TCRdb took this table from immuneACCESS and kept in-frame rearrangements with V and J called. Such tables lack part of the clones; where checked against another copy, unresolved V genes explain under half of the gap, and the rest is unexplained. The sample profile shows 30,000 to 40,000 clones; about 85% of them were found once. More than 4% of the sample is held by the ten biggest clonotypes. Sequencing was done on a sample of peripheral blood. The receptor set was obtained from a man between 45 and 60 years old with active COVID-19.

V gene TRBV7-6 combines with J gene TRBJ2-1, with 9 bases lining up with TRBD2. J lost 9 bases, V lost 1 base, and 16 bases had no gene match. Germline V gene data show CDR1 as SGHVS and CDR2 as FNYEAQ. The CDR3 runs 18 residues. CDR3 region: CASSLETPLAGGPGEQFF. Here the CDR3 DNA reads TGTGCCAGCAGCTTAGAGACCCCCCTCGCGGGGGGGCCGGGTGAGCAGTTCTTC.

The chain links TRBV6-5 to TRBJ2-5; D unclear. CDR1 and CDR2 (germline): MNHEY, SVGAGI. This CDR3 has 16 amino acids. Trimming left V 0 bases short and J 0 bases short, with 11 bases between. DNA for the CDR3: TGTGCCAGCAGTTACTCGAACGTACTATACCAAGAGACCCAGTACTTC. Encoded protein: CASSYSNVLYQETQYF.

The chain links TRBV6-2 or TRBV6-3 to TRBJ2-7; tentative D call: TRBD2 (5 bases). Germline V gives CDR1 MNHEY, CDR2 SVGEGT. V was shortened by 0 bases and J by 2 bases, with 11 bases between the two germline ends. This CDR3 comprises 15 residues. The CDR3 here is CASSYSGSRAYEQYF. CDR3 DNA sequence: TGTGCCAGCAGTTACTCGGGGAGTAGGGCCTACGAGCAGTACTTC.

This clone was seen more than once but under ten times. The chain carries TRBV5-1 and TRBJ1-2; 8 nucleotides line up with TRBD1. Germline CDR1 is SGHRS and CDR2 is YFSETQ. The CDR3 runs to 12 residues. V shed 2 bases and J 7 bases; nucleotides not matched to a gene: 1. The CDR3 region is CASSFTGGGYTF. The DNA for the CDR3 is TGCGCCAGCAGCTTTACAGGGGGTGGCTACACCTTC.